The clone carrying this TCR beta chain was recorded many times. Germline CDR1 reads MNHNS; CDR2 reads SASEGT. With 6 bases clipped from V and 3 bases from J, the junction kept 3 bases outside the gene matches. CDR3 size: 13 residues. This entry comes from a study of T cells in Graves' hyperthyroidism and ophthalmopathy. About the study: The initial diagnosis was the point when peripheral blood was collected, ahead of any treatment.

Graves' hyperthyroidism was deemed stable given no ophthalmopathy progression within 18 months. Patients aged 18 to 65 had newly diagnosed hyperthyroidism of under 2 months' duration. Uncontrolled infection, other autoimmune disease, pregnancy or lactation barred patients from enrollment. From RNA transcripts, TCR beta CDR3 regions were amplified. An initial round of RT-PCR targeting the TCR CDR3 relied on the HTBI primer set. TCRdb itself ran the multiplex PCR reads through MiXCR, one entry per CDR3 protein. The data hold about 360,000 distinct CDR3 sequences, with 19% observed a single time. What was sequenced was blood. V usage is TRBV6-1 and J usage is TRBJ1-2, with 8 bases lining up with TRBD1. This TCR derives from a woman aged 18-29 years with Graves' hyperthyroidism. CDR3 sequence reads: CASRKGQDYGYTF. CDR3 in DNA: TGTGCCAGCAGGAAGGGACAGGACTATGGCTACACCTTC.